Below are 21 T cell receptor beta chains sequenced from a single sample in a study of Graves' ophthalmopathy and Graves' hyperthyroidism. Investigators amplified TCR beta CDR3 regions from RNA transcripts. HTBI primers primed a first-round RT-PCR, and a second-round multiplex PCR followed. TCRdb re-analysed the multiplex PCR reads in MiXCR, keeping a single row per CDR3 protein. Counted here are about 370,000 distinct CDR3 sequences, approximately 16% occurring once; the ten biggest clones make up 1.6%. The source material was peripheral blood. These receptors were taken from a woman between 18 and 29 years old with Graves' ophthalmopathy.

The chain recombines TRBV27 with TRBJ1-1, with D hard to call. V was shortened by 2 bases and J by 3 bases, with 13 bases between the two germline ends. This CDR3 has 15 residues. The V gene's germline CDR1 is MNHEY and CDR2 SMNVEV (reference sequence). Here the CDR3 DNA reads TGTGCCAGCAGTTTAAGTTGGGGAGCGGACACTGAAGCTTTCTTT. The encoded protein is CASSLSWGADTEAFF.

This clonotype occurred many times. V and J are TRBV2 and TRBJ2-7, with TRBD1 matching 12 bases. This CDR3 is 19 amino acids long. In germline, CDR1 is SNHLY, CDR2 FYNNEI. V was pared by 4 bases and J by 0 bases, with 13 bases of the junction left unmatched. CDR3 coding DNA: TGTGCCAGCAGTGTACCGGGACAGGGGGCCCTCCTCAACTCCTACGAGCAGTACTTC. This translates into CASSVPGQGALLNSYEQYF. The full variable domain, its missing parts supplied by reference TRBV2 and TRBJ2-7, is EPEVTQTPSHQVTQMGQEVILRCVPISNHLYFYWYRQILGQKVEFLVSFYNNEISEKSEIFDDQFSVERPDGSNFTLKIRSTKLEDSAMYFCASSVPGQGALLNSYEQYFGPGTRLTVT.

This clonotype has at least ten counts. As DNA, the CDR3 is TGCGCCAGCAGCACCCCGACAGGGGAGAATTCACCCCTCCACTTT. The encoded protein is CASSTPTGENSPLHF. The chain links TRBV4-1 to TRBJ1-6, with 8 nucleotides matching TRBD1. Germline lookup yields CDR1 MGHRA and CDR2 YSYEKL. This CDR3 contains 15 residues. V shed 5 bases, J shed 7 bases, and the junction held 7 bases outside the gene matches.

This clonotype came up many times. The chain recombines TRBV12-3 or TRBV12-4 with TRBJ1-1; TRBD1 agrees at 10 bases. Unmatched junction bases numbered 13, after V lost 4 bases and J lost 5 bases. The CDR3 loop spans 17 amino acids. The CDR3 sequence is CASSYPGTGAKGTEAFF. CDR3 nucleotides: TGTGCCAGCAGTTATCCCGGGACAGGGGCGAAGGGTACTGAAGCTTTCTTT.

The chain employs TRBV12-3 or TRBV12-4 and TRBJ1-5, with D unclear. V lost 3 bases, J lost 6 bases, and 12 bases lay in between. The CDR3 consists of 14 residues. The CDR3 region has the DNA TGTGCCAGCAGTTTGGCAGGAGGGCTTCAGCCCCAGCATTTT. Its translation is CASSLAGGLQPQHF.

This clonotype was seen many times. This chain links TRBV7-3 with TRBJ2-6; 7 bases map to TRBD1. CDR1 is SGHTA and CDR2 is FQGTGA in the germline V gene. The J segment lost 0 bases and the V segment lost 2 bases, leaving 7 bases of the junction unmatched. This CDR3 is built from 18 residues. CDR3 residues: CASSLWGQITSGANVLTF. The CDR3 DNA follows: TGTGCCAGCAGCTTATGGGGACAGATTACCTCTGGGGCCAACGTCCTGACTTTC.

This clonotype has ten or more counts. The J gene is TRBJ1-5, the V gene TRBV5-1; weak D call: TRBD1 (5 bases). Per the germline V gene, CDR1 is SGHRS and CDR2 is YFSETQ. This CDR3 has 16 residues. V lost 0 bases to trimming and J lost 6 bases, with 16 bases between them. This CDR3 is CASSLVWGFIGQPQHF. For the CDR3, the DNA is TGCGCCAGCAGCTTGGTTTGGGGGTTTATCGGTCAGCCCCAGCATTTT.

The V gene is TRBV12-3 or TRBV12-4, the J gene TRBJ2-7, with 9 bases identical to TRBD1. Trimming took 8 bases from V and 1 from J; bases not matched to a gene: 9. CDR3 size: 15 residues. CDR3 protein: CASCETGTGSYEQYF. The CDR3 DNA reads TGTGCCAGCTGCGAAACCGGGACAGGGTCCTACGAGCAGTACTTC.

The sample holds many counts of this clonotype. J is TRBJ1-1 and V is TRBV27; D unclear. The V and J ends lost 4 bases and 6 bases respectively, with 15 bases between them. This CDR3 spans 14 amino acids. Germline V gene lookup returns CDR1 MNHEY and CDR2 SMNVEV (reference sequence). CDR3 nucleotide sequence: TGTGCCAGCAGTTATCTAGTGGGCTCATCTGAAGCTTTCTTT. Amino acid sequence: CASSYLVGSSEAFF.

This clonotype has at least ten counts. The chain is built from TRBV18 and TRBJ2-2; 7 nucleotides match TRBD1. CDR3 length: 15 residues. Germline trimming cut 8 bases from V and 1 base from J; bases unmatched to any gene: 7. Looked up from germline, CDR1 is KGHSH and CDR2 is LQKENI. The CDR3 is CASHRGLVNTGELFF. Here the CDR3 DNA reads TGTGCCAGCCATAGGGGGCTGGTGAACACCGGGGAGCTGTTTTTT.

The V gene is TRBV10-3, the J gene TRBJ2-7; 10 positions match TRBD2. Germline CDR1 ENHRY, CDR2 SYGVKD. CDR3 length: 15 amino acids. V was clipped by 3 bases and J by 4 bases; unmatched bases: 6. CDR3 protein: CAISDQRGGLYEQYF. The CDR3 coding sequence is TGTGCCATCAGTGACCAGCGGGGGGGCCTTTACGAGCAGTACTTC.

This clonotype was picked up many times. The chain uses TRBV30 and TRBJ2-7, with D possibly matching TRBD2 (5 bases). Per the germline V gene, CDR1 is GTSNPN and CDR2 is SVGIG (reference sequence). The CDR3 sequence is 14 residues long. V dropped 2 bases and J dropped 2 bases, with 13 bases sitting between them. CDR3 in amino acids: CAWSPRGLPYEQYF. CDR3 coding DNA: TGTGCCTGGAGTCCACGCGGACTGCCCTACGAGCAGTACTTC. The entire variable domain, with the rest obtained from reference TRBV30 and TRBJ2-7, is as follows: SQTIHQWPATLVQPVGSPLSLECTVEGTSNPNLYWYRQAAGRGLQLLFYSVGIGQISSEVPQNLSASRPQDRQFILSSKKLLLSDSGFYLCAWSPRGLPYEQYFGPGTRLTVT.

Ten or more counts support this clonotype. It may be a read error: a sequence one base away is much more abundant. The chain recombines TRBV9 with TRBJ2-7, with a possible D match to TRBD1 (6 bases). Between the trimmed V and J ends, which lost 4 bases and 2 bases, there was a span of 10 bases. CDR3 length equals 13 residues. Germline CDR1 is SGDLS and CDR2 is YYNGEE. The CDR3: CASSPGVTYEQYF. As DNA, the CDR3 is TGTGCCAGCAGCCCAGGGGTTACCTACGAGCAGTACTTC.

In its sample, this clonotype was seen many times. The chain has TRBV24-1 and TRBJ2-5; D unclear. Deletions cut 1 base from V and 2 bases from J, with 10 bases between. The length of the CDR3 is 15 residues. Germline loops: CDR1 KGHDR, CDR2 SFDVKD. The CDR3 loop is CATSDFAQRQETQYF. The CDR3 coding sequence is TGTGCCACCAGTGATTTTGCACAGCGACAAGAGACCCAGTACTTC.

This clonotype occurred many times. The chain employs TRBV6-2 or TRBV6-3 and TRBJ1-5; no firm D call. Germline lookup yields CDR1 MNHEY and CDR2 SVGEGT. This CDR3 has 12 residues. V lost 2 bases, J lost 2 bases, and 1 base lay in between. Here the CDR3 reads CASSYGNQPQHF. CDR3 nucleotides: TGTGCCAGCAGTTACGGCAATCAGCCCCAGCATTTT.

The V call is TRBV20-1, the J call TRBJ2-2; the D is unclear. The germline V and J ends were trimmed by 5 bases and 4 bases, with 14 bases remaining between them. This CDR3 has 14 residues. Looked up from germline, CDR1 is DFQATT and CDR2 is SNEGSKA (reference sequence). CDR3 residues: CSALDLSATGELFF. The CDR3, as DNA: TGCAGTGCTCTAGATCTGTCCGCCACCGGGGAGCTGTTTTTT.

This clonotype has a count of ten or more. This chain uses TRBV6-1 with TRBJ2-5; D not resolved. The CDR3 extends over 11 amino acids. Germline assignment: CDR1 MNHNS and CDR2 SASEGT. V shed 5 bases and J shed 1 base, with 2 bases lying between them. CDR3 DNA: TGTGCCAGCAGTACCCAAGAGACCCAGTACTTC. The encoded protein is CASSTQETQYF.

This clonotype occurred many times. The genes are TRBV14 and TRBJ1-2; a possible D gene is TRBD1 (6 bases). The CDR3 sequence is 18 residues long. Germline values: CDR1 SGHDN, CDR2 FVKESK. The V end was cut by 1 base, the J end by 5 bases, with 23 bases between. DNA for the CDR3: TGTGCCAGCAGCCAAGTTGAGGGTGTACAGGGAGATAAGTATGGCTACACCTTC. This gives the protein CASSQVEGVQGDKYGYTF.

This clonotype was recorded at least ten times. This rearrangement joins TRBV6-5 to TRBJ1-1, with D possibly being TRBD1 (5 bases). The CDR3 sequence is 13 residues long. Trimming took 4 bases from V and 8 from J, leaving 14 bases between them. CDR1 MNHEY and CDR2 SVGAGI come from the germline V gene. CDR3 sequence (DNA): TGTGCCAGCAGTTGGGACCCAGGGCTCGAAGCTTTCTTT. Protein sequence: CASSWDPGLEAFF.

The V call is TRBV6-5, the J call TRBJ1-1; the D is unclear. V was pared by 2 bases and J by 8 bases, with 12 bases between. Looked up from germline, CDR1 is MNHEY and CDR2 is SVGAGI. This CDR3 has 13 amino acids. The CDR3 region is CASSYGSGWEAFF. The DNA of the CDR3 is TGTGCCAGCAGTTACGGATCGGGGTGGGAAGCTTTCTTT.

This clonotype was recorded at least ten times. A much more abundant neighbour one base away suggests this may be a read error. V is TRBV6-5 and J is TRBJ1-1, with a tentative D call TRBD1 (6 bases). From germline, CDR1 is MNHEY and CDR2 SVGAGI. CDR3 size: 14 residues. V was clipped by 4 bases and J by 2 bases, with 11 bases between them. The CDR3 nucleotides read TGTGCCAGCAGTTTGACAGGTATCAACACTGAAGCTTTCTTT. Its protein is CASSLTGINTEAFF.